This T cell receptor beta chain was identified during a study of technical replicates of blood from a handful of donors. Germline CDR1 SEHNR, CDR2 FQNEAQ (reference sequence). The germline V and J ends were trimmed by 6 bases and 4 bases, with 12 bases remaining between them. This CDR3 region has 13 residues. Generated by immunoSEQ multiplex PCR, the TCRdb table keeps only in-frame clones and is missing some. Of around 90,000 clones detected, around 94% appear once; the ten largest clones hold 0.3% to 0.45%. The sequenced material came from T cells isolated from PBMCs. This TCR came from a human donor in good health. V and J are TRBV7-9 and TRBJ1-2, with D perhaps matching TRBD1 (5 bases). This CDR3 reads CASRSTASYGYTF. CDR3 sequence (DNA): TGTGCCAGCAGATCGACAGCATCCTATGGCTACACCTTC.